Listed below are T cell receptor beta chains from one sample, sequenced in a study of low-dose radiotherapy and immunotherapy resistance in tumors. In TCRdb, the reads were re-called with MiXCR into one record per CDR3 protein. This sample carries 75,000 to 95,000 distinct CDR3 sequences, more than 8.5% of them seen once, and the ten largest clones take 1%. The sequencing used PBMCs, collected before treatment. These receptors came from a male donor with prostate cancer. Both conserved end residues are part of each CDR3. A D gene is named only where the DNA matches it firmly. The listing skips clone size in some rows; elsewhere it reads once, few, many or a size class.

TRBJ2-3 | . | many | 18 | TRBV4-2 | TGTGCCAGCAGCCAAGAGGTGGGAACTAGGAGCGGCACAGATACGCAGTATTTT | CASSQEVGTRSGTDTQYF
TRBJ2-1 | TRBD2 | . | 19 | TRBV6-5 | TGTGCCAGCAGTTCCAGAGCGGGAGGGCCCCTTGGCTCCTACAATGAGCAGTTCTTC | CASSSRAGGPLGSYNEQFF
TRBJ2-1 | . | many | 16 | TRBV7-9 | TGTGCCAGCACCTCACCCCCGGACTCTTCCTACAATGAGCAGTTCTTC | CASTSPPDSSYNEQFF
TRBJ2-1 | TRBD2 | many | 15 | TRBV4-3 | TGCGCCAGCAGCCAAGGGACTAGCGGGAGCGATGAGCAGTTCTTC | CASSQGTSGSDEQFF
TRBJ2-2 | . | many | 15 | TRBV7-8 | TGTGCCAGCAGCTCTGAGGGAGGAATCACCGGGGAGCTGTTTTTT | CASSSEGGITGELFF
TRBJ2-5 | . | few | 17 | TRBV29-1 | TGCAGCGTTGCCGGCCGCAACCCAGGTTACCAAGAAGAGACCCAGTACTTC | CSVAGRNPGYQEETQYF
TRBJ2-2 | TRBD1 | many | 21 | TRBV11-2 | TGTGCCAGCAGTTTCTCCCCCGGGACAGGGGGCCGGATGACGAACACCGGGGAGCTGTTTTTT | CASSFSPGTGGRMTNTGELFF
TRBJ1-1 | . | many | 13 | TRBV5-1 | TGCGCCAGCAGCTTGATAAGAGAGACTGAAGCTTTCTTT | CASSLIRETEAFF
TRBJ2-4 | TRBD1 | many | 14 | TRBV27 | TGTGCCAGCAGTTTGGGGACAGGGATGAACATTCAGTACTTC | CASSLGTGMNIQYF
TRBJ2-4 | . | many | 13 | TRBV14 | TGTGCCAGCAGCCAAGCTTGGGGAAACATTCAGTACTTC | CASSQAWGNIQYF
TRBJ2-7 | . | many | 12 | TRBV7-2 | TGTGCCAGCAGCTCTAATACCTACGAGCAGTACTTC | CASSSNTYEQYF
TRBJ2-7 | . | many | 14 | TRBV7-6 | TGTGCCAGCAGCTTAGGCGCGGACACCTACGAGCAGTACTTC | CASSLGADTYEQYF
TRBJ2-3 | . | many | 15 | TRBV6-6 | TGTGCCAGCAGTTACTCGAGAGGACTCACAGATACGCAGTATTTT | CASSYSRGLTDTQYF
TRBJ1-4 | . | many | 14 | TRBV3-1 | TGTGCCAGCAGCCAAGCCGCTCGGGGTGAAAAACTGTTTTTT | CASSQAARGEKLFF
TRBJ2-2 | . | many | 13 | TRBV9 | TGTGCCAGCAGCGTAGCGGGGCCCGGGGAGCTGTTTTTT | CASSVAGPGELFF
TRBJ2-2 | . | many | 16 | TRBV7-9 | TGTGCCAGCAGCCTTCGGTCATCCTGGGGGTCCGGGGAGCTGTTTTTT | CASSLRSSWGSGELFF
TRBJ2-1 | . | many | 12 | TRBV28 | TGTGCCAGCACCCAACGGGGGCCTGAGCAGTTCTTC | CASTQRGPEQFF
TRBJ2-1 | . | many | 15 | TRBV29-1 | TGCAGCGTGTCAGAGCCCGGGAGCTCCTACAATGAGCAGTTCTTC | CSVSEPGSSYNEQFF
TRBJ1-4 | . | . | 15 | TRBV5-1 | TGCGCCAGCAGCTCAAACCCGGGACTCAATGAAAAACTGTTTTTT | CASSSNPGLNEKLFF
TRBJ2-7 | . | many | 16 | TRBV4-1 | TGCGCCAGCAGCCAAGATTGGGGGATAAGCTCCTACGAGCAGTACTTC | CASSQDWGISSYEQYF
TRBJ1-1 | . | few | 15 | TRBV5-4 | TGTGCCAGCAGCCGGCTGGGACGGAGGAACACTGAAGCTTTCTTT | CASSRLGRRNTEAFF
TRBJ2-7 | . | . | 17 | TRBV5-6 | TGTGCCAGCAGCTTGGCAGGCGCGCGGGACAGCATTTACGAGCAGTACTTC | CASSLAGARDSIYEQYF
TRBJ2-7 | TRBD2 | many | 14 | TRBV7-6 | TGTGCCAGCAGCTTTTGCGGGAGCTCCTACGAGCAGTACTTC | CASSFCGSSYEQYF
TRBJ1-1 | TRBD1 | few | 14 | TRBV2 | TGTGCCAGCAGTAATACAGGGGGTAACACTGAAGCTTTCTTT | CASSNTGGNTEAFF
TRBJ2-2 | TRBD2 | . | 14 | TRBV2 | TGTGCCAGCACTAGGCTAGCGGACACCGGGGAGCTGTTTTTT | CASTRLADTGELFF
TRBJ2-5 | . | few | 14 | TRBV7-9 | TGTGCCAGCAGCTTAGCTGGGGCCGGGGAGACCCAGTACTTC | CASSLAGAGETQYF
TRBJ2-5 | TRBD2 | many | 13 | TRBV20-1 | TGCAGTGCCCCTACTAGCGGTCCAGAGACCCAGTACTTC | CSAPTSGPETQYF
TRBJ1-4 | . | many | 15 | TRBV5-1 | TGCGCCAGCAGCTTGGCTCGCCGGGTGGGTGAAAAACTGTTTTTT | CASSLARRVGEKLFF
TRBJ2-7 | . | few | 16 | TRBV10-3 | TGTGCCATCAGTGCTAGCGGAAACATCGGGGGCAACGAGCAGTACTTC | CAISASGNIGGNEQYF
TRBJ1-2 | . | many | 15 | TRBV4-2 | TGTGCCAGCAGCCAAGATACAGGGATCACCTATGGCTACACCTTC | CASSQDTGITYGYTF
TRBJ2-1 | TRBD1 | . | 16 | TRBV2 | TGTGCCAGCAGCGATACCGGGACAGGCTCCTACAATGAGCAGTTCTTC | CASSDTGTGSYNEQFF
TRBJ2-4 | . | many | 17 | TRBV24-1 | TGTGCCACCAGTGAGGCAGCTCAGAACCTAGCCAAAAACATTCAGTACTTC | CATSEAAQNLAKNIQYF
TRBJ1-3 | . | many | 15 | TRBV7-2 | TGTGCCAGCAGCTACTCACAGGGCTCTGGAAACACCATATATTTT | CASSYSQGSGNTIYF
TRBJ1-1 | TRBD1 | . | 16 | TRBV28 | TGTGCCAGCAGTACGACAGGGGGGCCGGCGAACACTGAAGCTTTCTTT | CASSTTGGPANTEAFF
TRBJ1-1 | . | many | 11 | TRBV29-1 | TGCAGCGTTGAACCGCTGGCTGAAGCTTTCTTT | CSVEPLAEAFF
TRBJ2-1 | TRBD2 | few | 14 | TRBV7-2 | TGTGCCAGCAGCGTTTCCGGGACTAGCCGTGAGCAGTTCTTC | CASSVSGTSREQFF
TRBJ2-7 | . | many | 13 | TRBV28 | TGTGCCAGCAGTTCAATTAGGGGCTACGAGCAGTACTTC | CASSSIRGYEQYF
TRBJ1-3 | . | many | 16 | TRBV28 | TGTGCCAGCAGTTTTCCCCTCGCGGTCTCTGGAAACACCATATATTTT | CASSFPLAVSGNTIYF
TRBJ2-2 | TRBD2 | many | 15 | TRBV19 | TGTGCCAGTAGTATCGGGACTAGCGGGACCGGGGAGCTGTTTTTT | CASSIGTSGTGELFF
TRBJ2-1 | . | many | 15 | TRBV6-2/TRBV6-3 | TGTGCCAGCAGTTATGAGGGGCACTCCTACAATGAGCAGTTCTTC | CASSYEGHSYNEQFF
TRBJ1-1 | TRBD1 | many | 17 | TRBV9 | TGTGCCAGCAACCCAGAAGGGGGCCTAGGGATCGGCACTGAAGCTTTCTTT | CASNPEGGLGIGTEAFF
TRBJ2-2 | . | many | 14 | TRBV29-1 | TGCAGCGTAAACATAGGGGGGGGCACCGGGGAGCTGTTTTTT | CSVNIGGGTGELFF
TRBJ1-1 | . | many | 12 | TRBV28 | TGTGCCAGCAGTATCCCGCGTCTTGAAGCTTTCTTT | CASSIPRLEAFF
TRBJ2-7 | TRBD2 | few | 15 | TRBV9 | TGTGCCAGCAGCTCCACCTCGACTAGCGGGGTCGAGCAGTACTTC | CASSSTSTSGVEQYF
TRBJ2-5 | TRBD1 | many | 15 | TRBV27 | TGTGCCAGCAGCGGACAGGGAAGCCGGGAAGAGACCCAGTACTTC | CASSGQGSREETQYF
TRBJ1-1 | . | many | 15 | TRBV19 | TGTGCCAGTAGTATGGGAGGGGCCGTCGTATATGAAGCTTTCTTT | CASSMGGAVVYEAFF
TRBJ2-1 | . | many | 15 | TRBV19 | TGTGCCAGTAGTATAACAGGGATTTCCTACAATGAGCAGTTCTTC | CASSITGISYNEQFF
TRBJ1-5 | . | many | 13 | TRBV12-3/TRBV12-4 | TGTGCCAGCAGTTTAGCTAGCAATCAGCCCCAGCATTTT | CASSLASNQPQHF
TRBJ1-2 | . | many | 15 | TRBV10-3 | TGTGCCATCAGCTCCCCGGGACGGGGTGGCTATGGCTACACCTTC | CAISSPGRGGYGYTF
TRBJ1-6 | TRBD1 | many | 15 | TRBV9 | TGTGCCAGCAGCGTCACCGGGACAGTGAATTCACCCCTCCACTTT | CASSVTGTVNSPLHF
TRBJ2-7 | . | many | 13 | TRBV28 | TGTGCCAGCAGCCCAAGAGTTGTCCACGAGCAGTACTTC | CASSPRVVHEQYF